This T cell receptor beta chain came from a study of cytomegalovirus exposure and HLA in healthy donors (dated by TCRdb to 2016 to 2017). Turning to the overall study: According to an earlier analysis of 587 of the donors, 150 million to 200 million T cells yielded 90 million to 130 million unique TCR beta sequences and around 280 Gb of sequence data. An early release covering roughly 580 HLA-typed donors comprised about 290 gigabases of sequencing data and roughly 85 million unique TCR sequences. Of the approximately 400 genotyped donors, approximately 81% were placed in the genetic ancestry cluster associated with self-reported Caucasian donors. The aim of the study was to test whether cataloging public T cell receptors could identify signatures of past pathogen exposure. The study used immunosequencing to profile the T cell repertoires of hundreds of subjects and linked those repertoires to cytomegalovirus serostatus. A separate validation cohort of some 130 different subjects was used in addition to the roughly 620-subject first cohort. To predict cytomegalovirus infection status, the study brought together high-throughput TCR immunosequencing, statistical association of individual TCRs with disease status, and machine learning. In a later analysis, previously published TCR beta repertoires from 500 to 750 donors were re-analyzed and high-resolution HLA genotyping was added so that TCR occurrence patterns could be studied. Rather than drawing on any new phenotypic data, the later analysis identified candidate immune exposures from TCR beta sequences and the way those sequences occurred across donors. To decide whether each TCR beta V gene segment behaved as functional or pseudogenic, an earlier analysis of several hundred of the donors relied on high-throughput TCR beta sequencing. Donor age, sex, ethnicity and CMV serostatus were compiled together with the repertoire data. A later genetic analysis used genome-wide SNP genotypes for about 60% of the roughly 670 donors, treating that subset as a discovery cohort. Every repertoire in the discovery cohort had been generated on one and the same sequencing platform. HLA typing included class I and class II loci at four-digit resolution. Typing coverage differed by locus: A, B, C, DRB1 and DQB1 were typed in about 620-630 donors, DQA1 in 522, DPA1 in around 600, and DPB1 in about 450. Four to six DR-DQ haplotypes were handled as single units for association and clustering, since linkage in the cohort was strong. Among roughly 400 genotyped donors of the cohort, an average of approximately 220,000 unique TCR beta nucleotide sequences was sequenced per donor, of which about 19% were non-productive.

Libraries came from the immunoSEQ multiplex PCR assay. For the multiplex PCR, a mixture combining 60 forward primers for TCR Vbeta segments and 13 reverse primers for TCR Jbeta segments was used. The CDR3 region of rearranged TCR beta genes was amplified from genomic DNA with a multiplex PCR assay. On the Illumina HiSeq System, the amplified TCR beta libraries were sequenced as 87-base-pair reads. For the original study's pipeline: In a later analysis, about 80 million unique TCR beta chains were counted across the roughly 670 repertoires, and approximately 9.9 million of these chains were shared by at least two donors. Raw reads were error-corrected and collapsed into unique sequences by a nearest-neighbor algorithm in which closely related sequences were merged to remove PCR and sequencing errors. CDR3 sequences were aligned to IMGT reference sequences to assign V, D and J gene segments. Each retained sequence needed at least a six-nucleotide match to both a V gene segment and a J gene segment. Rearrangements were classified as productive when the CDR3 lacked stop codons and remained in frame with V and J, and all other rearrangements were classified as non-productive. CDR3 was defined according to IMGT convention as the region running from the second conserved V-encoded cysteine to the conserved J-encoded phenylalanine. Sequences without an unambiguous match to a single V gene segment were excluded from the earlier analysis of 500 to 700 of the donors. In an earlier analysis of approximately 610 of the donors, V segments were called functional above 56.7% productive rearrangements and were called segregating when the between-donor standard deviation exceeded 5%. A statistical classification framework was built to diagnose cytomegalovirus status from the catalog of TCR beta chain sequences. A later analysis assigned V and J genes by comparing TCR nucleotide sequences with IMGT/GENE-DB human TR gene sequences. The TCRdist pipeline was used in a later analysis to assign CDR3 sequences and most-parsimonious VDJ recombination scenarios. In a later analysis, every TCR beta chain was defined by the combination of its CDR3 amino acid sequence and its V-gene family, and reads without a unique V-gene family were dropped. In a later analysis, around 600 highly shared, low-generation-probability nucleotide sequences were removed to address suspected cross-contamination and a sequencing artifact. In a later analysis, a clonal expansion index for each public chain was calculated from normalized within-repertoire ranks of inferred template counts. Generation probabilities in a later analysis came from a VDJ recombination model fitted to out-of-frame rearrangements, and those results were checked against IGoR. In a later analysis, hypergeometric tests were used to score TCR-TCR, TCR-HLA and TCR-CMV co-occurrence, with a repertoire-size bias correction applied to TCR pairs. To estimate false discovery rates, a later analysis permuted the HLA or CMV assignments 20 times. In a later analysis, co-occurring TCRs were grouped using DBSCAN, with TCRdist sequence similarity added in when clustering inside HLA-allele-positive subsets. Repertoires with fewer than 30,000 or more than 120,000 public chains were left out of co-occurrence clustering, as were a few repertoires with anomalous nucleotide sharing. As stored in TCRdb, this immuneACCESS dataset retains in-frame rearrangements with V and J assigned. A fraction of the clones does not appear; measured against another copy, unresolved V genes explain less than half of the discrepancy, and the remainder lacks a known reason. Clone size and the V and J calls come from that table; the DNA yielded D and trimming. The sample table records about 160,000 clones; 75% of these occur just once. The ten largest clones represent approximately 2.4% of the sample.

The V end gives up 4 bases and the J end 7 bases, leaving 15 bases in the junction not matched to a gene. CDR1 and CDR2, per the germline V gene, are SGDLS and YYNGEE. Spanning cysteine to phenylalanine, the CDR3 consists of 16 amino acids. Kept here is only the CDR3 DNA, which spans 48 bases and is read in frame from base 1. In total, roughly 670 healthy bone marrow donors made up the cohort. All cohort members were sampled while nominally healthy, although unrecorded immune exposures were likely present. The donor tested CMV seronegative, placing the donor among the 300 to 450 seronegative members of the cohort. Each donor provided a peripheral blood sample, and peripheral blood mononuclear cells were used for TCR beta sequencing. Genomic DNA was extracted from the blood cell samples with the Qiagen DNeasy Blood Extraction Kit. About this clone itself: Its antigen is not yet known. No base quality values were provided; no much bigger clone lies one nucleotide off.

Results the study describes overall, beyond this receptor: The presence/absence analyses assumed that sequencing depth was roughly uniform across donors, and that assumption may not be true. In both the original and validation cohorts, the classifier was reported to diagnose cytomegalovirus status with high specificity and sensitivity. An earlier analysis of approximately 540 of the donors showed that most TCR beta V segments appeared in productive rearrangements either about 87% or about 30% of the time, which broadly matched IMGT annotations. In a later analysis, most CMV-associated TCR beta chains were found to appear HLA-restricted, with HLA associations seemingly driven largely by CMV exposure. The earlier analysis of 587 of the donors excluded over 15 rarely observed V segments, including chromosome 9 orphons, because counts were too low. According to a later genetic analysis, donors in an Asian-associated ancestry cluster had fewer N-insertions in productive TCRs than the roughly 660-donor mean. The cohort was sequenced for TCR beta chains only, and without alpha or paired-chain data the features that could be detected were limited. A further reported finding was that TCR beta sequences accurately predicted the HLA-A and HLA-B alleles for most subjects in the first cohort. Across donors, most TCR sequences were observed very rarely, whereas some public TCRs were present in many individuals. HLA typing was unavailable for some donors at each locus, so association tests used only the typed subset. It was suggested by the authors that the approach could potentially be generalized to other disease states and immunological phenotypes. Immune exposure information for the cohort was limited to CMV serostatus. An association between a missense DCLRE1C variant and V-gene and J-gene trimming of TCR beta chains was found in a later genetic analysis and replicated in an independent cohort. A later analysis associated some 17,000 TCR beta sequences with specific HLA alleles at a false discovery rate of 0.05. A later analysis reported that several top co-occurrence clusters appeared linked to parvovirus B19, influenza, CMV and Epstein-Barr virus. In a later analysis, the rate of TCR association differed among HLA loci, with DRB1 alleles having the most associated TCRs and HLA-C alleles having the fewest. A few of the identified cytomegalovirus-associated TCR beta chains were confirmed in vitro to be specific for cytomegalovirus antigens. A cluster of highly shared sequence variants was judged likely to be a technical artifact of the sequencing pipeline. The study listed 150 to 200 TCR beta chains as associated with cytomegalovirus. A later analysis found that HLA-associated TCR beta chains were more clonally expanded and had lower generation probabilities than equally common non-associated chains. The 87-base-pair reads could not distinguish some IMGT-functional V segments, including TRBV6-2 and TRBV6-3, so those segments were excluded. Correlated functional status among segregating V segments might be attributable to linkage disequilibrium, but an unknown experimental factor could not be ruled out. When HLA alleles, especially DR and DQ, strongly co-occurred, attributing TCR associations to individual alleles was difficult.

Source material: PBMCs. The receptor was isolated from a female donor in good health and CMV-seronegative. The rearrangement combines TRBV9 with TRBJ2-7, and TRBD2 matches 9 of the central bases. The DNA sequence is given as TGTGCCAGCAGCCCCCTCGTGGATAGCGGGAGTGGGGAGCAGTACTTC. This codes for CASSPLVDSGSGEQYF.